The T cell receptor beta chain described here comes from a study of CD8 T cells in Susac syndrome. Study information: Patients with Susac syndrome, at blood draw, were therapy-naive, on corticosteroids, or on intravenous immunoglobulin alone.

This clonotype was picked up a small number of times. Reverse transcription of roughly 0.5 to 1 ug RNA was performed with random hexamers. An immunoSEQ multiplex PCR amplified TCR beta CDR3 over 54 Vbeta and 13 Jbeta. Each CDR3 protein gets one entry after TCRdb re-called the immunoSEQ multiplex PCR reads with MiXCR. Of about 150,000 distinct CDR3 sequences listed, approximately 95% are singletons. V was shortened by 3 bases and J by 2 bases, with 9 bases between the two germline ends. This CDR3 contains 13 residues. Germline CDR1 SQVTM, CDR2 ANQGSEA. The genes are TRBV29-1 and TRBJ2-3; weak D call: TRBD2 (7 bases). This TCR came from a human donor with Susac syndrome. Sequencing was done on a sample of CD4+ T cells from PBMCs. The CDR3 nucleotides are TGCAGCGTTGACCGGGGGGCCACAGATACGCAGTATTTT. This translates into CSVDRGATDTQYF.